One and the same sample provided the 18 T cell receptor beta chains below, sequenced in a study of T-cell reconstitution after alpha-beta-depleted transplantation in children. Unique molecular identifiers were used in preparing the TCRbeta library. TCRdb reprocessed the PCR reads via MiXCR and lists one record per CDR3 protein. The sample has some 500,000 distinct CDR3 sequences, about 30% seen once. This specimen consisted of PBMCs from the stem cell graft donor, obtained from the stem cell graft. These receptors were taken from a human donor who donated a stem cell graft to a child with aplastic anemia.

V and J are TRBV5-1 and TRBJ1-5; 11 bases align to TRBD1. There are 16 residues in the CDR3. The V and J ends lost 3 bases and 2 bases, in that order; junction bases with no gene match: 4. The germline V gene has CDR1 SGHRS and CDR2 YFSETQ. CDR3: CASSYGTGGGNQPQHF. CDR3 DNA: TGCGCCAGCAGCTACGGGACAGGGGGTGGCAATCAGCCCCAGCATTTT. Full variable domain (remainder filled in from reference TRBV5-1 and TRBJ1-5): KAGVTQTPRYLIKTRGQQVTLSCSPISGHRSVSWYQQTPGQGLQFLFEYFSETQRNKGNFPGRFSGRQFSNSRSEMNVSTLELGDSALYLCASSYGTGGGNQPQHFGDGTRLSIL.

J is TRBJ2-1 and V is TRBV12-3 or TRBV12-4; D uncertain. The CDR3 extends over 13 amino acids. V lost 3 bases to trimming and J lost 6 bases, with 9 bases between them. The CDR3 DNA sequence: TGTGCCAGCAGTTTTGTCAACAGCAATGAGCAGTTCTTC. This codes for CASSFVNSNEQFF.

This chain uses TRBV20-1 with TRBJ1-1; no clear D. The V end was cut by 6 bases, the J end by 0 bases, with 11 bases between. The CDR3 is 13 residues long. Germline CDR1 and CDR2: DFQATT and SNEGSKA (reference sequence). CDR3 sequence: CSATKTVNTEAFF. DNA for the CDR3: TGCAGTGCCACGAAGACTGTGAACACTGAAGCTTTCTTT.

The table lists this clonotype with a few counts. This chain uses TRBV29-1 with TRBJ2-1; D is uncertain. The V end was cut by 7 bases, the J end by 8 bases, with 6 bases between. The CDR3 extends over 9 amino acids. The germline gives CDR1 SQVTM, CDR2 ANQGSEA. Here the CDR3 DNA reads TGCAGCGCCGGCGATGAGCAGTTCTTC. Translated: CSAGDEQFF.

This clonotype turned up a few times. Because the CDR3's place on the DNA is in doubt, the DNA is left out and the CDR3 is given as listed by TCRdb. The chain uses TRBV7-9 and TRBJ1-6; TRBD1 is taken as the D call from the table, unchecked against the DNA. From its first to its last residue, the CDR3 has 15 amino acids. Looked up from germline, CDR1 is SEHNR and CDR2 is FQNEAQ (reference sequence). The CDR3: CASSFGPGGFSPLHF.

The genes are TRBV20-1 and TRBJ2-3; D perhaps matches TRBD2 (6 bases). CDR1 and CDR2 from the germline V gene are DFQATT and SNEGSKA (reference sequence). The CDR3 totals 12 residues. V lost 8 bases and J lost 4, with 13 bases in between. The CDR3 sequence is CSCKTGADTQYF. CDR3 sequence (DNA): TGCAGTTGTAAGACGGGGGCAGATACGCAGTATTTT.

This clonotype was observed a few times. V usage is TRBV7-2 and J usage is TRBJ2-3; D may be TRBD1 (6 bases). Germline CDR1 is SGHTA and CDR2 is FQGNSA. V shed 5 bases and J shed 5 bases, with 11 bases lying between them. This CDR3 region has 13 residues. CDR3 region: CASSPGQKDTQYF. The CDR3 DNA reads as TGTGCCAGCAGCCCAGGACAGAAAGATACGCAGTATTTT.

The V gene is TRBV6-5, the J gene TRBJ2-4; the D call may be TRBD1 or TRBD2 (6 bases each). CDR1 is MNHEY and CDR2 is SVGAGI in the germline V gene. The CDR3 runs to 17 residues. V was trimmed by 0 bases and J by 1 base, leaving 13 bases between them. CDR3 nucleotide sequence: TGTGCCAGCAGTTACTCAAGGGGGGAAGGGGCCAAAAACATTCAGTACTTC. Its protein product is CASSYSRGEGAKNIQYF.

This sequence joins TRBV18 and TRBJ1-6; D is unresolved. CDR3 length: 15 residues. V lost 1 base and J lost 8, with 12 bases in between. Germline CDR1 reads KGHSH; CDR2 reads LQKENI. CDR3 bases: TGTGCCAGCTCACCACTCCCCCGGCAGGATTCACCCCTCCACTTT. Translated: CASSPLPRQDSPLHF. Full variable domain (remainder filled in from reference TRBV18 and TRBJ1-6): NAGVMQNPRHLVRRRGQEARLRCSPMKGHSHVYWYRQLPEEGLKFMVYLQKENIIDESGMPKERFSAEFPKEGPSILRIQQVVRGDSAAYFCASSPLPRQDSPLHFGNGTRLTVT.

CDR3 sequence (DNA): TGTGCCACCAGCAGCGTGTACTCGCTACTCCATGGCTACACCTTC. Amino acids: CATSSVYSLLHGYTF. The chain links TRBV15 to TRBJ1-2, with unresolved D. This CDR3 comprises 15 residues. Trimming removed 3 bases at V and 6 bases at J, with 17 bases between. Per the germline V gene, CDR1 is LNHNV and CDR2 is YYDKDF (reference sequence).

The rearrangement joins TRBV12-3 or TRBV12-4 to TRBJ2-1; tentatively, D is TRBD1 (5 bases). V was cut by 5 bases and J by 0 bases, with 11 bases left in between. This CDR3 has 15 residues. The CDR3 DNA sequence: TGTGCCAGCAGTCTGGACACGTCCTCCTACAATGAGCAGTTCTTC. Translation gives CASSLDTSSYNEQFF.

This clonotype was detected only a few times. The chain has TRBV12-3 or TRBV12-4 and TRBJ2-2; D not certain. The CDR3 covers 15 residues. V was shortened by 3 bases and J by 1 base, with 9 bases between the two germline ends. This CDR3 is CASSFRQVNTGELFF. As DNA, the CDR3 is TGTGCCAGCAGTTTTCGGCAAGTGAACACCGGGGAGCTGTTTTTT.

The rearrangement uses TRBV6-1 and TRBJ2-1; no reliable D call. The length of the CDR3 is 14 residues. Germline V gene sequence: CDR1 MNHNS, CDR2 SASEGT. Trimming shortened V by 11 bases and J by 0 bases, and 14 bases separated the two germline ends. CDR3 in DNA: TGTGCCCAAGGGCCGGGCAGCTCCTACAATGAGCAGTTCTTC. This gives the protein CAQGPGSSYNEQFF.

CDR3 sequence reads: CASSWDPWDTIYF. The CDR3 DNA follows: TGTGCCAGCAGCTGGGACCCCTGGGACACCATATATTTT. The chain combines TRBV7-2 with TRBJ1-3; tentative D call: TRBD1 (5 bases). There are 13 residues in the CDR3. Germline CDR1 reads SGHTA; CDR2 reads FQGNSA. The V and J ends lost 4 bases and 8 bases respectively, with 12 bases between them.

To note about this clonotype: A read error may account for a junction end that differs from germline. This chain links TRBV6-5 with TRBJ1-1, with a tentative D call TRBD1 (5 bases). The germline gives CDR1 MNHEY, CDR2 SVGAGI. This CDR3 region has 14 residues. The DNA for the CDR3 is TGTGCCAGCAGTTACGGCGGGACTGGCGAGAAGAGGATCTTT. This codes for CASSYGGTGEKRIF.

This sequence joins TRBV27 and TRBJ1-4; possibly TRBD1 for D (5 bases). V dropped 2 bases and J dropped 3 bases, with 7 bases sitting between them. Germline CDR1 reads MNHEY; CDR2 reads SMNVEV (reference sequence). This CDR3 comprises 14 residues. The CDR3 DNA reads as TGTGCCAGCAGTTTAGGGGCGTCTAATGAAAAACTGTTTTTT. Translated, it gives CASSLGASNEKLFF.

This clonotype was observed a few times. The genes are TRBV7-2 and TRBJ1-6, with 7 bases aligning to TRBD1. The J segment lost 14 bases and the V segment lost 3 bases, leaving 4 bases of the junction unmatched. CDR1 and CDR2 from the germline V gene are SGHTA and FQGNSA. CDR3 size: 12 residues. The CDR3 nucleotides are TGTGCCAGCAGCTTGAGGACAGGAACCCTCCACTTT. Amino acid sequence: CASSLRTGTLHF.

The chain couples TRBV20-1 to TRBJ2-7; 12 nucleotides line up with TRBD2. The CDR3 contains 15 residues. CDR1 is DFQATT, CDR2 SNEGSKA, per germline (reference sequence). The J segment lost 3 bases and the V segment lost 3 bases, leaving 6 bases of the junction unmatched. CDR3 sequence reads: CSARALAGGNYEQYV. Here the CDR3 DNA reads TGCAGTGCTAGGGCACTAGCGGGAGGAAACTACGAGCAGTACGTC.